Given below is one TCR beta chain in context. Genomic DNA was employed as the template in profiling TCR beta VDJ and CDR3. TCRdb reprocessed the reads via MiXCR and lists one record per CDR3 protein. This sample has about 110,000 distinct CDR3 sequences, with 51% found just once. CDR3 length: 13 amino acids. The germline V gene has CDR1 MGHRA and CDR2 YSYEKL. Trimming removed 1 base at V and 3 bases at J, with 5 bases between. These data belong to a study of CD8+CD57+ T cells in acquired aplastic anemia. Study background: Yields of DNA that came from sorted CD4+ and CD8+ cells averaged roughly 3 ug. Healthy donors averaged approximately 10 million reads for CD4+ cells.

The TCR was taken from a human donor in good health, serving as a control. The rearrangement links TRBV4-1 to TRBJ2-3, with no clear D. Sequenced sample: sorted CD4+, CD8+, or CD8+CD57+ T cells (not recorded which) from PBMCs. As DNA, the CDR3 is TGCGCCAGCAGCCAAGTCCTTACAGATACGCAGTATTTT. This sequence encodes CASSQVLTDTQYF.